The 15 T cell receptor beta chains reported below all come from one sample, sequenced in a study of cytomegalovirus exposure and HLA in healthy donors (dated by TCRdb to the late 2010s). Receptor amplification or capture employed the immunoSEQ multiplex PCR assay. The multiplex PCR relied on a mix of 60 forward primers for TCR Vbeta segments and 13 reverse primers for TCR Jbeta segments. TCRdb holds this immuneACCESS table with in-frame rearrangements only. Some clones are missing; in checked studies, unresolved V genes explain under half, and the rest has no known cause. This sample lists about 160,000 clones; 80% to 85% were detected once. The top ten clones comprise under 2% of the sample. The sample was PBMCs. Receptor source: a man aged 18 to 35 in good health and CMV-seronegative.

CDR3 sequence: CASSLSTGNSPLHF. In DNA, the CDR3 is TGCGCCAGCAGCTTGAGCACAGGGAATTCACCCCTCCACTTT. This chain joins TRBV5-1 and TRBJ1-6; D may be TRBD1 (6 bases). The CDR3 runs to 14 residues. The V gene lost 1 base and the J gene lost 7 bases, with 9 bases spanning the gap. Per the germline V gene, CDR1 is SGHRS and CDR2 is YFSETQ.

V and J are TRBV6-5 and TRBJ1-1; D unclear. The CDR3 covers 16 residues. V dropped 2 bases and J dropped 3 bases, with 16 bases sitting between them. CDR1 and CDR2 from the germline V gene are MNHEY and SVGAGI. CDR3 sequence (DNA): TGTGCCAGCAGTTACACTACACCGCCTTCGGACACTGAAGCTTTCTTT. This codes for CASSYTTPPSDTEAFF.

V usage is TRBV5-6 and J usage is TRBJ2-1; TRBD2 is a possible D gene (6 bases). The CDR3 is made up of 12 amino acids. Germline CDR1 reads SGHDT; CDR2 reads YYEEEE. The V end lost 2 bases, the J end lost 12 bases, and 12 bases lay between the germline ends. The CDR3 DNA sequence: TGTGCCAGCAGCTTTGAGACTAGTTGGCAGTTCTTC. Encoded protein: CASSFETSWQFF.

The gene calls are TRBV10-2 and TRBJ2-1, with TRBD2 matching 12 bases. With V trimmed by 6 bases and J by 4 bases, 4 bases remained unmatched. The germline gives CDR1 WSHSY, CDR2 SAAADI. The CDR3 length is 15 residues. The CDR3 loop is CASRKLAGGYNEQFF. The CDR3 DNA is TGCGCCAGCAGAAAACTAGCGGGGGGATACAATGAGCAGTTCTTC.

This chain joins TRBV5-1 and TRBJ1-3; 8 bases match TRBD1. Germline trimming cut 4 bases from V and 1 base from J; bases unmatched to any gene: 10. This CDR3 region has 17 residues. The germline gives CDR1 SGHRS, CDR2 YFSETQ. The CDR3 DNA is TGCGCCAGCAGCATAGGGACAGGCGTTGAGTCTGGAAACACCATATATTTT. This codes for CASSIGTGVESGNTIYF.

V gene TRBV7-9 combines with J gene TRBJ1-2, with 10 positions matching TRBD1. Germline V gene sequence: CDR1 SEHNR, CDR2 FQNEAQ (reference sequence). There are 13 residues in the CDR3. V lost 5 bases and J lost 7; bases outside the gene matches: 4. CDR3 nucleotide sequence: TGTGCCAGCAGCATGACAGGGGGCGGTGGCTACACCTTC. This sequence encodes CASSMTGGGGYTF. The full variable domain, its missing parts supplied by reference TRBV7-9 and TRBJ1-2, is DTGVSQNPRHKITKRGQNVTFRCDPISEHNRLYWYRQTLGQGPEFLTYFQNEAQLEKSRLLSDRFSAERPKGSFSTLEIQRTEQGDSAMYLCASSMTGGGGYTFGSGTRLTVV.

J is TRBJ2-5 and V is TRBV10-3; tentatively, D is TRBD1 (5 bases). The end of the DNA aligns better with TRBJ2-7, so the J call may be wrong. This CDR3 has 16 residues. In germline, CDR1 is ENHRY, CDR2 SYGVKD. The CDR3 reads CAISEGPSRANYEQYF. Written as DNA, the CDR3 is TGTGCCATCAGTGAAGGTCCCTCCAGGGCGAATTACGAGCAGTACTTC.

The chain carries TRBV19 and TRBJ2-7; 9 bases are shared with TRBD2. V was clipped by 1 base and J by 5 bases; unmatched bases: 6. There are 15 residues in the CDR3. Germline CDR1 is LNHDA and CDR2 is SQIVND (reference sequence). Here the CDR3 DNA reads TGTGCCAGTAGTATAGTAGGGCTAGCGGGAAACGAGCAGTACTTC. It translates to CASSIVGLAGNEQYF.

The chain recombines TRBV14 with TRBJ1-2; D call uncertain. The CDR3 covers 14 residues. Germline CDR1 is SGHDN and CDR2 is FVKESK. Trimming left V 1 base short and J 1 base short, with 7 bases between. CDR3 in DNA: TGTGCCAGCAGCCAAGTGGAGCTTAACTATGGCTACACCTTC. It is translated as CASSQVELNYGYTF.

This chain uses TRBV2 with TRBJ1-2; D not resolved. Trimming pared 6 bases from V and 2 bases from J, leaving 16 bases between. This CDR3 comprises 15 residues. CDR1 is SNHLY, CDR2 FYNNEI, per germline. The CDR3 region is CASRAGQERNYGYTF. CDR3 coding DNA: TGTGCCAGCAGAGCGGGTCAGGAGCGCAACTATGGCTACACCTTC.

This chain connects TRBV21-1 to TRBJ2-2; TRBD2 reflects the table's D call only, with no check against the DNA. TRBV21-1 is described as a pseudogene. CDR3 length: 11 residues. The CDR3: CASIIAGELFF. The CDR3 region has the DNA TGTGCCAGCATTATCGCCGGGGAGCTGTTTTTT.

The V gene is TRBV15, the J gene TRBJ2-1, with D possibly being TRBD2 (6 bases). V was cut by 0 bases and J by 3 bases, with 15 bases left in between. Germline V gene data show CDR1 as LNHNV and CDR2 as YYDKDF (reference sequence). This CDR3 contains 17 residues. The CDR3 region is CATSRDGAGGFYNEQFF. The CDR3 DNA reads TGTGCCACCAGCAGAGACGGGGCTGGGGGGTTCTACAATGAGCAGTTCTTC.

This clone was seen a handful of times. The rearrangement joins TRBV7-9 to TRBJ1-4; TRBD1 aligns across 9 bases. The CDR3 consists of 15 residues. Germline CDR1 reads SEHNR; CDR2 reads FQNEAQ (reference sequence). Trimming cost V 1 base and J 7 bases; bases outside gene matches: 4. CDR3 nucleotide sequence: TGTGCCAGCAGCTTAGGACAGGGGGAAGGTGAAAAACTGTTTTTT. As protein: CASSLGQGEGEKLFF.

The chain carries TRBV28 and TRBJ2-7, with TRBD1 identical over 8 bases. Germline V CDR1 and CDR2: MDHEN, SYDVKM. V was clipped by 5 bases and J by 0 bases; unmatched bases: 3. This CDR3 is 14 amino acids long. The CDR3, as DNA: TGTGCCAGCAGTCCAGGGGGCACCTCCTACGAGCAGTACTTC. It specifies CASSPGGTSYEQYF.

The chain recombines TRBV7-8 with TRBJ1-1; no clear D. V was shortened by 5 bases and J by 1 base, with 14 bases between the two germline ends. Germline CDR1 and CDR2: SGHVS and FQNEAQ. The CDR3 covers 15 residues. CDR3 DNA sequence: TGTGCCAGCAGCGAAATAAGCCCCGGGAACACTGAAGCTTTCTTT. This encodes CASSEISPGNTEAFF.